Below, 25 T cell receptor beta chains from the same sample are listed, as sequenced in a study of CD8+CD57+ T cells in acquired aplastic anemia. TCR beta VDJ and CDR3 profiling used genomic DNA as template. TCRdb passed the reads through MiXCR, listing each CDR3 protein once. The repertoire holds 200,000 or so distinct CDR3 sequences, with 55% to 70% as singletons. Material: sorted CD4+, CD8+, or CD8+CD57+ T cells (not recorded which) from PBMCs. These receptors came from a human donor with severe aplastic anemia or a healthy control (not recorded which).

This clonotype occurred many times. V gene TRBV9 combines with J gene TRBJ1-5; the D is unclear. V gave up 3 bases and J gave up 4 bases, with 11 bases separating them. The germline V gene has CDR1 SGDLS and CDR2 YYNGEE. This CDR3 spans 14 amino acids. As DNA, the CDR3 is TGTGCCAGCAGCGCCGGACCGACAAATCAGCCCCAGCATTTT. Translated, it gives CASSAGPTNQPQHF.

The rearrangement links TRBV7-9 to TRBJ2-3; unclear D gene. Trimming removed 5 bases from V and 6 bases from J, with 9 bases in between. This CDR3 is built from 12 residues. Germline V gene lookup returns CDR1 SEHNR and CDR2 FQNEAQ (reference sequence). The CDR3 region is CASSLEVDTQYF. Written as DNA, the CDR3 is TGTGCCAGCAGCCTAGAAGTTGATACGCAGTATTTT.

The V and J genes are TRBV2 and TRBJ2-5; D unresolved. The CDR3 consists of 13 residues. Looked up from germline, CDR1 is SNHLY and CDR2 is FYNNEI. V lost 8 bases, J lost 0 bases, and 10 bases lay in between. The CDR3 nucleotides read TGTGCCAGCCAAGGATCGGACCAAGAGACCCAGTACTTC. It codes for CASQGSDQETQYF. Variable domain in full (rest from reference TRBV2 and TRBJ2-5): EPEVTQTPSHQVTQMGQEVILRCVPISNHLYFYWYRQILGQKVEFLVSFYNNEISEKSEIFDDQFSVERPDGSNFTLKIRSTKLEDSAMYFCASQGSDQETQYFGPGTRLLVL.

V and J are TRBV7-9 and TRBJ2-3; TRBD2 aligns across 15 bases. Germline values: CDR1 SEHNR, CDR2 FQNEAQ (reference sequence). This CDR3 has 17 amino acids. The V segment lost 5 bases and the J segment 3 bases; nucleotides outside the gene matches: 6. The DNA of the CDR3 is TGTGCCAGCAGCGATGGACTAGCGGGGGGGCAGACAGATACGCAGTATTTT. It is translated as CASSDGLAGGQTDTQYF.

This sequence joins TRBV12-3 or TRBV12-4 and TRBJ2-7; D might be TRBD2 (5 bases). The CDR3 has 13 amino acids. Trimming cost V 3 bases and J 2 bases, with 8 bases left between them. Here the CDR3 DNA reads TGTGCCAGCAGTTTGCGGGCTACCTACGAGCAGTACTTC. Translating gives CASSLRATYEQYF.

This clonotype was counted many times. This chain joins TRBV24-1 and TRBJ2-7, with a possible D match to TRBD2 (7 bases). The CDR3 is made up of 14 amino acids. Germline CDR1 is KGHDR and CDR2 is SFDVKD. V was pared by 10 bases and J by 4 bases, with 19 bases between. As DNA, the CDR3 is TGTGCCACTCCCCCCTCGGGGGGCGAGTACGAGCAGTACTTC. Encoded protein: CATPPSGGEYEQYF.

The chain has TRBV7-9 and TRBJ2-2; TRBD1 matches 9 bases. The junction had 11 bases not matched to a gene; V was cut back by 6 bases and J by 0 bases. The V gene's germline CDR1 is SEHNR and CDR2 FQNEAQ (reference sequence). This CDR3 region has 18 residues. Written as DNA, the CDR3 is TGTGCCAGCAGACGATGGGCCGGGGACAGGGCGAACACCGGGGAGCTGTTTTTT. This codes for CASRRWAGDRANTGELFF.

About this clonotype itself: Because the CDR3's place on the DNA is in doubt, the DNA is left out and the CDR3 is given as listed by TCRdb. The gene calls are TRBV25-1 and TRBJ2-1; the table's D call of TRBD1 was not tested on the DNA. Termini included, the CDR3 measures 21 amino acids. CDR1 and CDR2 from the germline V gene are MGHDK and SYGVNS. The chain's CDR3 is CDSSFYICSAPLPDRENEQFF.

V gene TRBV9 combines with J gene TRBJ1-6; weak D call: TRBD1 (5 bases). The germline V and J ends were trimmed by 2 bases and 7 bases, with 10 bases remaining between them. The CDR3 length is 14 residues. Per the germline V gene, CDR1 is SGDLS and CDR2 is YYNGEE. CDR3 amino acids: CASSVGGLNSPLHF. The CDR3 DNA reads as TGTGCCAGCAGCGTTGGGGGGTTAAATTCACCCCTCCACTTT. Full variable domain (rest looked up from reference TRBV9 and TRBJ1-6): DSGVTQTPKHLITATGQRVTLRCSPRSGDLSVYWYQQSLDQGLQFLIQYYNGEERAKGNILERFSAQQFPDLHSELNLSSLELGDSALYFCASSVGGLNSPLHFGNGTRLTVT.

The chain is built from TRBV29-1 and TRBJ1-1; 7 bases match TRBD1. This CDR3 has 12 residues. The V segment lost 7 bases and the J segment 1 base; nucleotides outside the gene matches: 3. In germline, CDR1 is SQVTM, CDR2 ANQGSEA. The CDR3 spells CSGGQSNTEAFF. The CDR3 region has the DNA TGCAGCGGGGGACAGTCGAACACTGAAGCTTTCTTT.

This chain links TRBV10-3 with TRBJ2-5; TRBD1 agrees at 10 bases. With V trimmed by 11 bases and J by 7 bases, 13 bases remained unmatched. This CDR3 region has 14 residues. Per germline, CDR1 ENHRY and CDR2 SYGVKD. This CDR3 reads CAATGTGADGTQYF. The DNA for the CDR3 is TGTGCCGCGACCGGGACAGGGGCCGATGGGACCCAGTACTTC.

This rearrangement joins TRBV5-1 to TRBJ2-7; 8 bases align to TRBD2. CDR1 is SGHRS and CDR2 is YFSETQ in the germline V gene. The CDR3 covers 15 residues. The trim removed 4 bases at V and 2 bases at J, leaving 8 bases unmatched. The CDR3 bases are TGCGCCAGCAGCCCCGTAGCGGGGTCGCCCTACGAGCAGTACTTC. Amino acid sequence: CASSPVAGSPYEQYF.

The chain couples TRBV10-3 to TRBJ1-3; 8 bases match TRBD1. Germline CDR1 ENHRY, CDR2 SYGVKD. The CDR3 runs to 13 residues. The ends lost 9 bases at V and 3 bases at J; junction bases unmatched: 4. The CDR3 DNA sequence: TGTGCCATGACAGGGGAGAATGGAAACACCATATATTTT. Translated: CAMTGENGNTIYF.

This sequence joins TRBV2 and TRBJ2-7, with D possibly TRBD2 on 6 matching bases. Germline V gene data show CDR1 as SNHLY and CDR2 as FYNNEI. The V end lost 6 bases, the J end lost 0 bases, and 12 bases lay between the germline ends. CDR3 length equals 14 residues. The CDR3 nucleotides are TGTGCCAGCAGGCGGGACGGAAACTCCTACGAGCAGTACTTC. It specifies CASRRDGNSYEQYF.

The gene calls are TRBV2 and TRBJ2-3; 10 bases align to TRBD2. Germline CDR1 and CDR2: SNHLY and FYNNEI. With V trimmed by 7 bases and J by 1 base, 8 bases remained unmatched. This CDR3 contains 16 residues. The CDR3 is CASIQRGGSRTDTQYF. The CDR3 DNA sequence: TGTGCCAGCATTCAGCGGGGGGGGTCTCGCACAGATACGCAGTATTTT. The full variable domain, completed using reference TRBV2 and TRBJ2-3, is EPEVTQTPSHQVTQMGQEVILRCVPISNHLYFYWYRQILGQKVEFLVSFYNNEISEKSEIFDDQFSVERPDGSNFTLKIRSTKLEDSAMYFCASIQRGGSRTDTQYFGPGTRLTVL.

The chain combines TRBV25-1 with TRBJ1-2; 9 nucleotides align to TRBD1. The CDR3 totals 13 residues. Germline V gene sequence: CDR1 MGHDK, CDR2 SYGVNS. The V gene end was trimmed by 8 bases and the J gene end by 6 bases; junction bases not matched to a gene: 7. The DNA of the CDR3 is TGTGCCAGCGGAGGACAGGGGTTCGATGGCTACACCTTC. This translates into CASGGQGFDGYTF.

The V call is TRBV10-3, the J call TRBJ2-6; D tentatively fits TRBD1 or TRBD2 (6 bases each). The ends were cut back, 4 bases at V and 2 bases at J, with 9 bases in the middle. From germline, CDR1 is ENHRY and CDR2 SYGVKD. The CDR3 is 15 amino acids. CDR3 loop: CAISVGGPGANVLTF. The DNA of the CDR3 is TGTGCCATCAGTGTTGGGGGGCCTGGGGCCAACGTCCTGACTTTC.

This chain joins TRBV15 and TRBJ2-7; D possibly matches TRBD1 or TRBD2 (5 bases each). Trimming pared 1 base from V and 5 bases from J, leaving 27 bases between. Germline V CDR1 and CDR2: LNHNV, YYDKDF (reference sequence). This CDR3 is 19 amino acids long. The CDR3 DNA reads as TGTGCCACCAGCAGAGGTGGCATGGGGCGAAGGACTTCTTCGGACGAGCAGTACTTC. As protein: CATSRGGMGRRTSSDEQYF.

This chain joins TRBV7-2 and TRBJ2-3; no definite D call. Germline CDR1 is SGHTA and CDR2 is FQGNSA. V gave up 5 bases and J gave up 2 bases, with 11 bases separating them. The CDR3 covers 14 residues. The CDR3 DNA reads as TGTGCCAGCAGCCACGACTCATCCACAGATACGCAGTATTTT. It specifies CASSHDSSTDTQYF.

J is TRBJ2-3 and V is TRBV25-1; D is possibly TRBD1 or TRBD2 (5 bases each). V was trimmed by 8 bases and J by 2 bases, leaving 17 bases between them. CDR1 is MGHDK and CDR2 is SYGVNS in the germline V gene. This CDR3 has 15 amino acids. As DNA, the CDR3 is TGTGCCAGCGGGGACCCCACCCTAAACACAGATACGCAGTATTTT. It yields the protein CASGDPTLNTDTQYF.

V usage is TRBV7-9 and J usage is TRBJ1-1, with D tentatively TRBD1 (5 bases). Germline CDR1 and CDR2: SEHNR and FQNEAQ (reference sequence). This CDR3 spans 16 amino acids. V was shortened by 5 bases and J by 0 bases, with 16 bases between the two germline ends. The CDR3 here is CASSLLSRGMNTEAFF. The CDR3 nucleotides are TGTGCCAGCAGCCTCTTATCGCGGGGGATGAACACTGAAGCTTTCTTT.

The V call is TRBV19, the J call TRBJ1-4; D gene ambiguous. Germline V lookup: CDR1 LNHDA, CDR2 SQIVND (reference sequence). Trimming left V 5 bases short and J 5 bases short, with 15 bases between. The length of the CDR3 is 15 residues. The CDR3 spells CASSFNRAQNEKLFF. In DNA form, the CDR3 reads TGTGCCAGTAGTTTTAACCGGGCCCAAAATGAAAAACTGTTTTTT.

CDR3 amino acids: CASSLEQEYSNQPQHF. CDR3 in DNA: TGTGCCAGCAGCTTAGAACAGGAATATAGCAATCAGCCCCAGCATTTT. The chain is built from TRBV7-9 and TRBJ1-5, with D maybe TRBD1 (5 bases). CDR1 is SEHNR, CDR2 FQNEAQ, per germline (reference sequence). With 1 base removed from V and 0 bases from J, the gap between germline ends came to 10 bases. The CDR3 is made up of 16 amino acids.

This chain connects TRBV20-1 to TRBJ2-2, with 7 nucleotides matching TRBD1. Germline CDR1 reads DFQATT; CDR2 reads SNEGSKA (reference sequence). This CDR3 region has 13 residues. V gave up 3 bases and J gave up 4 bases; unmatched junction bases: 2. The CDR3 sequence is CSASGQVTGELFF. In nucleotides, the CDR3 is TGCAGTGCTAGCGGACAGGTCACCGGGGAGCTGTTTTTT.

V and J are TRBV10-3 and TRBJ2-1, with 10 bases fitting TRBD1. The CDR3 is 15 residues long. Germline V gene data show CDR1 as ENHRY and CDR2 as SYGVKD. The J segment lost 5 bases and the V segment lost 4 bases, leaving 5 bases of the junction unmatched. For the CDR3, the DNA is TGTGCCATCAGTGCCGGGACAGGGGACGACAATGAGCAGTTCTTC. Translated: CAISAGTGDDNEQFF.